The rows below give T cell receptor beta chains drawn from one sample of a study of T cell responses to AZD1222 COVID-19 vaccine. Profiling relied on immunoSEQ multiplex PCR, and the TCRdb table lists in-frame clones only, not all of them. The sample includes some 140,000 clones, roughly 87% of them seen just once. The source was peripheral blood, collected 28 days after the second AZD1222 dose. Receptors were obtained from an adult who received the AZD1222 COVID-19 vaccine. Each CDR3 is given with its conserved first and last residue. Fields, in order: CDR3 protein, CDR3 DNA, V gene, D gene, J gene, clone size. D genes are given only for firm matches. The size field is filled for only some rows; it gives once, few, many or a size class.

cdr3_aa: CASSPGQSTDTQYF
cdr3_nt: TGTGCCAGCAGCCCAGGACAGAGCACAGATACGCAGTATTTT
v_call: TRBV7-2
d_call: NA
j_call: TRBJ2-3
clone_size: NA

cdr3_aa: CASSLGRVAGGTDTQYF
cdr3_nt: TGTGCCAGCAGCTTAGGGAGGGTAGCGGGGGGTACAGATACGCAGTATTTT
v_call: TRBV7-3
d_call: TRBD2
j_call: TRBJ2-3
clone_size: NA

cdr3_aa: CASSGSDANTGELFF
cdr3_nt: TGTGCCAGCAGTGGTAGCGACGCGAACACCGGGGAGCTGTTTTTT
v_call: TRBV6-6
d_call: NA
j_call: TRBJ2-2
clone_size: NA

cdr3_aa: CASSTQGARNEKLFF
cdr3_nt: TGTGCCAGTAGTACTCAGGGGGCGAGGAATGAAAAACTGTTTTTT
v_call: TRBV19
d_call: TRBD1
j_call: TRBJ1-4
clone_size: NA

cdr3_aa: CASSILRQGSFSGNQPQHF
cdr3_nt: TGTGCCAGTAGTATATTGAGACAGGGCTCGTTTTCTGGCAATCAGCCCCAGCATTTT
v_call: TRBV19
d_call: TRBD1
j_call: TRBJ1-5
clone_size: NA

cdr3_aa: CAIREGLAGGETQYF
cdr3_nt: TGTGCCATCAGGGAGGGACTAGCGGGAGGTGAGACCCAGTACTTC
v_call: TRBV10-3
d_call: TRBD2
j_call: TRBJ2-5
clone_size: NA

cdr3_aa: CASSMGVESGQYF
cdr3_nt: TGTGCCAGCAGTATGGGTGTGGAGTCAGGGCAGTACTTC
v_call: TRBV19
d_call: NA
j_call: TRBJ2-7
clone_size: NA

cdr3_aa: CASSKRTGDTGELFF
cdr3_nt: TGTGCCAGCAGCAAACGGACGGGAGACACCGGGGAGCTGTTTTTT
v_call: TRBV21-1
d_call: NA
j_call: TRBJ2-2
clone_size: NA

cdr3_aa: CAWSVGSGPQHF
cdr3_nt: TGTGCCTGGAGTGTAGGTAGCGGGCCCCAGCATTTT
v_call: TRBV30
d_call: NA
j_call: TRBJ1-5
clone_size: NA

cdr3_aa: CASTEGDRGSYEQYF
cdr3_nt: TGTGCCAGCACCGAGGGGGACAGGGGGTCCTACGAGCAGTACTTC
v_call: TRBV2
d_call: TRBD1
j_call: TRBJ2-7
clone_size: NA

cdr3_aa: CASSRNRDPTEAFF
cdr3_nt: TGTGCCAGCAGCCGGAACAGGGACCCCACTGAAGCTTTCTTT
v_call: TRBV3-1/TRBV3-2
d_call: NA
j_call: TRBJ1-1
clone_size: once

cdr3_aa: CASSQDVSSGSYEQYF
cdr3_nt: TGTGCCAGCAGCCAAGATGTGAGTAGCGGGAGCTACGAGCAGTACTTC
v_call: TRBV3-1/TRBV3-2
d_call: TRBD2
j_call: TRBJ2-7
clone_size: NA

cdr3_aa: CASSLRAAQHF
cdr3_nt: TGTGCCAGCAGTCTTCGGGCAGCCCAGCATTTT
v_call: TRBV6-2/TRBV6-3
d_call: NA
j_call: TRBJ1-5
clone_size: few

cdr3_aa: CASRAGTGFQPQHF
cdr3_nt: TGTGCCAGCAGGGCCGGGACAGGCTTTCAGCCCCAGCATTTT
v_call: TRBV6-5
d_call: TRBD1
j_call: TRBJ1-5
clone_size: NA

cdr3_aa: CASSHGTVGNQPQHF
cdr3_nt: TGTGCCAGCAGCCATGGGACAGTGGGCAATCAGCCCCAGCATTTT
v_call: TRBV3-1/TRBV3-2
d_call: TRBD1
j_call: TRBJ1-5
clone_size: NA

cdr3_aa: CASSWGQEETQYF
cdr3_nt: TGTGCCAGCAGCTGGGGACAGGAAGAGACCCAGTACTTC
v_call: TRBV11-2
d_call: TRBD1
j_call: TRBJ2-5
clone_size: NA

cdr3_aa: CASSFVGEKLFF
cdr3_nt: TGTGCCAGCAGCTTTGTTGGTGAAAAACTGTTTTTT
v_call: TRBV11-1
d_call: NA
j_call: TRBJ1-4
clone_size: NA

cdr3_aa: CSASGEWGADTQYF
cdr3_nt: TGCAGCGCCAGCGGGGAGTGGGGGGCAGATACGCAGTATTTT
v_call: TRBV29-1
d_call: TRBD2
j_call: TRBJ2-3
clone_size: NA

cdr3_aa: CASSLAPGSKTEAFF
cdr3_nt: TGCGCCAGCAGCTTGGCCCCGGGGTCGAAAACTGAAGCTTTCTTT
v_call: TRBV5-1
d_call: NA
j_call: TRBJ1-1
clone_size: NA

cdr3_aa: CASSRQAPTEAFF
cdr3_nt: TGCGCCAGCAGTCGACAGGCGCCCACTGAAGCTTTCTTT
v_call: TRBV10-2
d_call: NA
j_call: TRBJ1-1
clone_size: once

cdr3_aa: CASSLLQNTGELFF
cdr3_nt: TGTGCCAGTAGTTTACTACAGAACACCGGGGAGCTGTTTTTT
v_call: TRBV19
d_call: NA
j_call: TRBJ2-2
clone_size: NA

cdr3_aa: CASSIWIAEGNEQFF
cdr3_nt: TGTGCCAGTAGTATATGGATAGCGGAGGGCAATGAGCAGTTCTTC
v_call: TRBV19
d_call: NA
j_call: TRBJ2-1
clone_size: NA

cdr3_aa: CASTPGGGAGANVLTF
cdr3_nt: TGTGCCAGTACCCCAGGAGGGGGCGCTGGGGCCAACGTCCTGACTTTC
v_call: TRBV19
d_call: NA
j_call: TRBJ2-6
clone_size: once

cdr3_aa: CASSQAPGVGYTF
cdr3_nt: TGTGCCAGCAGCCAAGCACCAGGGGTCGGCTACACCTTC
v_call: TRBV3-1/TRBV3-2
d_call: NA
j_call: TRBJ1-2
clone_size: NA

cdr3_aa: CASSETRGRGTEAFF
cdr3_nt: TGTGCCAGCAGTGAGACGCGGGGGCGAGGAACTGAAGCTTTCTTT
v_call: TRBV2
d_call: NA
j_call: TRBJ1-1
clone_size: NA

cdr3_aa: CASSRVSNEKLFF
cdr3_nt: TGTGCCAGCAGCCGGGTCTCTAATGAAAAACTGTTTTTT
v_call: TRBV7-9
d_call: NA
j_call: TRBJ1-4
clone_size: NA

cdr3_aa: CASSFQFGNTIYF
cdr3_nt: TGTGCCAGCAGCTTTCAGTTTGGAAACACCATATATTTT
v_call: TRBV11-3
d_call: NA
j_call: TRBJ1-3
clone_size: NA

cdr3_aa: CASSQGGRGHGYTF
cdr3_nt: TGTGCCAGCAGCCAAGGTGGACGGGGCCATGGCTACACCTTC
v_call: TRBV3-1/TRBV3-2
d_call: NA
j_call: TRBJ1-2
clone_size: once

cdr3_aa: CASTAGFYGYTF
cdr3_nt: TGTGCCAGTACCGCGGGATTCTATGGCTACACCTTC
v_call: TRBV19
d_call: NA
j_call: TRBJ1-2
clone_size: NA

cdr3_aa: CASSVGGLTEAFF
cdr3_nt: TGTGCCAGCAGTGTAGGGGGGCTCACTGAAGCTTTCTTT
v_call: TRBV2
d_call: NA
j_call: TRBJ1-1
clone_size: few

cdr3_aa: CASSSPHPGLKNEQYF
cdr3_nt: TGTGCCAGCAGCTCCCCTCACCCGGGACTCAAAAACGAGCAGTACTTC
v_call: TRBV7-2
d_call: NA
j_call: TRBJ2-7
clone_size: NA

cdr3_aa: CASSQEGWGVNYGYTF
cdr3_nt: TGCGCCAGCAGCCAAGAGGGTTGGGGGGTAAACTATGGCTACACCTTC
v_call: TRBV4-3
d_call: NA
j_call: TRBJ1-2
clone_size: NA

cdr3_aa: CSVGRQGNTEAFF
cdr3_nt: TGCAGCGTTGGTCGACAGGGAAACACTGAAGCTTTCTTT
v_call: TRBV29-1
d_call: TRBD1
j_call: TRBJ1-1
clone_size: NA

cdr3_aa: CASSRQETGYTF
cdr3_nt: TGTGCCAGCAGTCGACAGGAGACTGGCTACACCTTC
v_call: TRBV6-5
d_call: NA
j_call: TRBJ1-2
clone_size: few

cdr3_aa: CASSFASGTTYNEQFF
cdr3_nt: TGTGCCAGCAGCTTCGCTAGCGGGACCACCTACAATGAGCAGTTCTTC
v_call: TRBV7-9
d_call: TRBD2
j_call: TRBJ2-1
clone_size: NA

cdr3_aa: CASSPGTANTGELFF
cdr3_nt: TGCGCCAGCAGCCCCGGGACAGCGAACACCGGGGAGCTGTTTTTT
v_call: TRBV10-1
d_call: TRBD1
j_call: TRBJ2-2
clone_size: few

cdr3_aa: CASSQVGGGNQPQHF
cdr3_nt: TGCGCCAGCAGCCAAGTTGGGGGAGGCAATCAGCCCCAGCATTTT
v_call: TRBV4-3
d_call: NA
j_call: TRBJ1-5
clone_size: NA

cdr3_aa: CASSTTGGTEAFF
cdr3_nt: TGTGCCAGCTCGACGACAGGGGGCACTGAAGCTTTCTTT
v_call: TRBV18
d_call: TRBD1
j_call: TRBJ1-1
clone_size: NA

cdr3_aa: CASSILVGFGSAFF
cdr3_nt: TGTGCCAGTAGTATATTAGTAGGGTTCGGGTCTGCTTTCTTT
v_call: TRBV19
d_call: NA
j_call: TRBJ1-1
clone_size: NA

cdr3_aa: CASSVGSSGNTIYF
cdr3_nt: TGCGCCAGCAGTGTGGGTAGCTCTGGAAACACCATATATTTT
v_call: TRBV10-2
d_call: NA
j_call: TRBJ1-3
clone_size: NA

cdr3_aa: CSASDRRSNQPQHF
cdr3_nt: TGCAGTGCTAGTGACAGGAGGAGCAATCAGCCCCAGCATTTT
v_call: TRBV20-1
d_call: NA
j_call: TRBJ1-5
clone_size: NA